Following are 10 T cell receptor beta chains from one sample sequenced in a study of low-dose radiotherapy and immunotherapy resistance in tumors (dated by TCRdb to between 2021 and 2024). First-strand cDNA was synthesized using Superscript III and a set of TRAV- and TRBV-specific primers, so that both TCRalpha and TCRbeta chains were covered. TCRs were amplified for about 22 PCR cycles with Phusion, using a constant-region primer paired with the adapter attached to the V primers. TCRdb reran the public reads through fastp at Q25 and MiXCR, keeping productive beta chains. Rows are combined by CDR3 protein, so each entry shows the most common genes and DNA. This sample comprises thousands of distinct CDR3 sequences, under 70% of them detected only once. In total, the top ten clones hold 9.5% to 15% of the sample. The receptor source for this set is a human donor with advanced metastatic prostate, ovarian, gallbladder or colorectal cancer (not recorded which). This table probably holds off-target reads from a library built for another chain.

The J gene is TRBJ1-5, the V gene TRBV28, with D unclear. From germline, CDR1 is MDHEN and CDR2 SYDVKM. V lost 7 bases and J lost 2, with 12 bases in between. The CDR3 loop spans 14 amino acids. The CDR3 here is CASNSGQGNQPQHF. CDR3 nucleotide sequence: TGTGCCAGCAACAGCGGGCAGGGCAATCAGCCCCAGCATTTT.

The rearrangement joins TRBV6-5 to TRBJ2-3, with 7 bases lining up with TRBD2. Looked up from germline, CDR1 is MNHEY and CDR2 is SVGAGI. Losses at the gene ends were 5 bases for V and 2 bases for J; bases not matched to a gene: 22. The CDR3 totals 20 residues. In DNA form, the CDR3 reads TGTGCCAGCAGTGTGTTCCCCTCGGGAGGTCAACCTAGCTTCACAGATACGCAGTATTTT. Protein: CASSVFPSGGQPSFTDTQYF.

This clonotype was observed a few times. The chain employs TRBV29-1 and TRBJ2-5; D is perhaps TRBD2 (6 bases). CDR3 length equals 12 residues. The ends were cut back, 6 bases at V and 2 bases at J, with 10 bases in the middle. Germline lookup yields CDR1 SQVTM and CDR2 ANQGSEA. CDR3 loop: CSVTGLQETQYF. The CDR3 nucleotides read TGCAGCGTGACGGGACTTCAAGAGACCCAGTACTTC.

The chain couples TRBV29-1 to TRBJ1-4; D gene ambiguous. CDR3 size: 11 residues. V was shortened by 4 bases and J by 5 bases, with 5 bases between the two germline ends. Germline CDR1 and CDR2: SQVTM and ANQGSEA. The CDR3 protein is CSVGTNEKLFF. The CDR3, as DNA: TGCAGCGTTGGAACAAATGAAAAACTGTTTTTT.

The rearrangement uses TRBV10-3 and TRBJ1-3, with TRBD1 as a possible D gene (5 bases). The CDR3 is 13 amino acids. The germline gives CDR1 ENHRY, CDR2 SYGVKD. The germline V and J ends were trimmed by 6 bases and 0 bases, with 6 bases remaining between them. CDR3 in amino acids: CAIRDNSGNTIYF. DNA for the CDR3: TGTGCCATCAGGGACAACTCTGGAAACACCATATATTTT.

This clonotype turned up a few times. V usage is TRBV29-1 and J usage is TRBJ2-2, with D possibly being TRBD1 (6 bases). The CDR3 totals 14 residues. Germline V gene lookup returns CDR1 SQVTM and CDR2 ANQGSEA. V was cut by 2 bases and J by 5 bases, with 12 bases left in between. DNA of the CDR3: TGCAGCGTTGAACCGGGCAGGGGAACCGGGGAGCTGTTTTTT. This gives the protein CSVEPGRGTGELFF.

The genes are TRBV2 and TRBJ2-1, with TRBD2 matching 9 bases. The CDR3 is made up of 15 amino acids. Germline loops: CDR1 SNHLY, CDR2 FYNNEI. V lost 6 bases and J lost 6; bases outside the gene matches: 9. Here the CDR3 DNA reads TGTGCCAGCAGCCCCGGCGGGAGGGGGGGCAATGAGCAGTTCTTC. Translating it yields CASSPGGRGGNEQFF.

The gene calls are TRBV12-3 or TRBV12-4 and TRBJ1-5; perhaps TRBD1 as D (6 bases). Deletions cut 5 bases from V and 7 bases from J, with 12 bases between. The CDR3 length is 13 residues. The CDR3 region is CASSPLGGQPQHF. The CDR3 DNA sequence: TGTGCCAGCAGTCCCCTTGGGGGCCAGCCCCAGCATTTT.

This clonotype has more than one count but fewer than ten. This chain connects TRBV9 to TRBJ2-1; tentative D call: TRBD2 (6 bases). Germline CDR1 and CDR2: SGDLS and YYNGEE. This CDR3 is built from 15 residues. V was clipped by 3 bases and J by 8 bases, with 18 bases between them. The CDR3 coding sequence is TGTGCCAGCAGCGCACCGGGGGACGGCTTCTATGAGCAGTTCTTC. Translated, it gives CASSAPGDGFYEQFF.

The chain uses TRBV2 and TRBJ1-2, with TRBD1 identical over 7 bases. CDR1 is SNHLY, CDR2 FYNNEI, per germline. CDR3 length equals 13 residues. Losses at the gene ends were 6 bases for V and 4 bases for J; bases not matched to a gene: 5. CDR3 in DNA: TGTGCCAGCAGGAGGACAGGAGCCTATGGCTACACCTTC. This translates into CASRRTGAYGYTF.